One and the same sample provided the 23 T cell receptor beta chains below, sequenced in a study of OX40 agonist ivuxolimab in advanced cancers. Profiling relied on immunoSEQ multiplex PCR, and the TCRdb table lists in-frame clones only, not all of them. This table has about 160,000 clones, roughly 92% appearing once. The sequenced sample was CD4+ or CD8+ T cells sorted from blood, obtained in a trial of the OX40 agonist ivuxolimab. These receptors were collected from an adult with an advanced solid tumor such as melanoma, head and neck, liver or kidney cancer.

In this sample, this clone turned up once. This sequence joins TRBV4-1 and TRBJ1-2; D unresolved. Germline V gene lookup returns CDR1 MGHRA and CDR2 YSYEKL. The CDR3 length is 15 residues. V lost 1 base and J 1 base, leaving 10 bases between the germline ends. The CDR3 sequence is CASSQVTRLNYGYTF. DNA of the CDR3: TGCGCCAGCAGCCAAGTGACCAGGCTTAACTATGGCTACACCTTC.

To note about this clone: A junction end diverges from the germline sequence, so it may reflect a read error. Different DNA sequences within this sample yield the same CDR3. The V call is TRBV5-6, the J call TRBJ1-2, with D perhaps TRBD1 (5 bases). The CDR3 sequence is 14 residues long. Per the germline V gene, CDR1 is SGHDT and CDR2 is YYEEEE. CDR3 DNA: TGCGCCAGCAGCCAGGACAAGGGGTACTATGGCTACACCTTC. It codes for CASSQDKGYYGYTF.

V is TRBV18 and J is TRBJ2-6; D is unresolved. Per germline, CDR1 KGHSH and CDR2 LQKENI. There are 15 residues in the CDR3. V was pared by 5 bases and J by 0 bases, with 8 bases between. The CDR3 spells CASSVSGSGANVLTF. CDR3 nucleotides: TGTGCCAGCTCAGTCTCTGGCTCTGGGGCCAACGTCCTGACTTTC.

The rearrangement uses TRBV7-2 and TRBJ2-2; D is unresolved. Germline V gene sequence: CDR1 SGHTA, CDR2 FQGNSA. The CDR3 has 13 residues. V was pared by 5 bases and J by 6 bases, with 10 bases between. Here the CDR3 DNA reads TGTGCCAGCAGCCTCCGGTCTCCCGGGGAGCTGTTTTTT. This gives the protein CASSLRSPGELFF.

The chain employs TRBV23-1 and TRBJ2-6, with D possibly TRBD1 on 5 matching bases. TRBV23-1 is an ORF, with its function uncertain. The V end was cut by 6 bases, the J end by 0 bases, with 18 bases between. CDR3 length: 18 amino acids. The CDR3 DNA is TGCGCCAGCAGACCACTGGGGCGTATAAGCTCTGGGGCCAACGTCCTGACTTTC. This encodes CASRPLGRISSGANVLTF.

The chain is built from TRBV2 and TRBJ1-2; a possible D gene is TRBD1 (5 bases). V gave up 1 base and J gave up 8 bases, with 11 bases separating them. This CDR3 contains 13 residues. CDR1 is SNHLY and CDR2 is FYNNEI in the germline V gene. CDR3 residues: CASSEGQGGGYTF. CDR3 coding DNA: TGTGCCAGCAGTGAAGGGCAGGGCGGCGGCTACACCTTC.

This chain links TRBV6-5 with TRBJ2-7; 7 bases agree with TRBD2. V was pared by 6 bases and J by 0 bases, with 5 bases of the junction left unmatched. The length of the CDR3 is 14 residues. Germline CDR1 and CDR2: MNHEY and SVGAGI. The CDR3 here is CASRSSGASYEQYF. The CDR3 DNA sequence: TGTGCCAGCAGAAGCAGCGGGGCCTCCTACGAGCAGTACTTC.

J is TRBJ2-2 and V is TRBV6-5; tentatively, D is TRBD1 or TRBD2 (5 bases each). CDR3 size: 13 residues. V was cut by 8 bases and J by 4 bases, with 11 bases left in between. The germline V gene encodes CDR1 MNHEY and CDR2 SVGAGI. CDR3 bases: TGTGCCAGCGTCAGGGCGGGCACCGGGGAGCTGTTTTTT. Amino acids: CASVRAGTGELFF.

The chain employs TRBV13 and TRBJ2-7; tentative D call: TRBD1 (5 bases). V lost 4 bases and J lost 7, with 17 bases in between. This CDR3 has 14 amino acids. Germline CDR1 and CDR2: PRHDT and FYEKMQ (reference sequence). CDR3 bases: TGTGCCAGCAGCTCCGTCCCCCTCAGACAGGAGCAGTACTTC. This translates into CASSSVPLRQEQYF.

The genes are TRBV28 and TRBJ2-1; 8 bases are a match to TRBD2. The CDR3 totals 16 residues. Germline V gene sequence: CDR1 MDHEN, CDR2 SYDVKM. With 1 base clipped from V and 6 bases from J, the junction kept 8 bases outside the gene matches. As DNA, the CDR3 is TGTGCCAGCAGTTTATTATCCAGCGGGAGAGGCAATGAGCAGTTCTTC. Protein: CASSLLSSGRGNEQFF.

This chain joins TRBV15 and TRBJ2-7; D is perhaps TRBD2 (6 bases). This CDR3 comprises 15 residues. Germline V gene sequence: CDR1 LNHNV, CDR2 YYDKDF (reference sequence). Trimming took 0 bases from V and 2 from J, leaving 11 bases between them. The CDR3 bases are TGTGCCACCAGCAGAGAACGAGGCGGGACCTACGAGCAGTACTTC. This gives the protein CATSRERGGTYEQYF.

The chain has TRBV7-9 and TRBJ2-1, with TRBD1 matching 7 bases. The germline CDR1 and CDR2 sequences are SEHNR and FQNEAQ (reference sequence). Trimming removed 5 bases from V and 3 bases from J; junction bases left unmatched: 4. This CDR3 contains 14 residues. The CDR3 loop reads CASSPRTGYNEQFF. DNA of the CDR3: TGTGCCAGCAGCCCGAGGACAGGCTACAATGAGCAGTTCTTC.

CDR3 nucleotide sequence: TGCGCCAGCAGCGATCGACTAGCGGGGGATCAGTACTTC. Translating gives CASSDRLAGDQYF. V is TRBV5-1 and J is TRBJ2-5, with 12 bases matching TRBD2. Trimming removed 4 bases from V and 11 bases from J; junction bases left unmatched: 6. This CDR3 has 13 residues. CDR1 is SGHRS and CDR2 is YFSETQ in the germline V gene.

V and J are TRBV7-2 and TRBJ1-2, with a possible D match to TRBD1 (6 bases). Trimming removed 1 base at V and 8 bases at J, with 17 bases between. This CDR3 contains 15 residues. The germline V gene encodes CDR1 SGHTA and CDR2 FQGNSA. CDR3 residues: CASSLGGTQVGGYTF. DNA for the CDR3: TGTGCCAGCAGCTTAGGGGGGACACAGGTGGGAGGCTACACCTTC.

V is TRBV19 and J is TRBJ1-1; 8 bases align to TRBD1. The CDR3 is 13 residues long. CDR1 is LNHDA, CDR2 SQIVND, per germline (reference sequence). Germline trimming cut 7 bases from V and 2 bases from J; bases unmatched to any gene: 3. CDR3 in DNA: TGTGCCAGTAAAGGACAGGGTAACACTGAAGCTTTCTTT. This encodes CASKGQGNTEAFF.

The chain couples TRBV5-1 to TRBJ1-1, with no clear D. V gave up 0 bases and J gave up 1 base, with 7 bases separating them. Germline V gene sequence: CDR1 SGHRS, CDR2 YFSETQ. CDR3 length: 14 amino acids. The CDR3 protein is CASSLGSSNTEAFF. CDR3 DNA: TGCGCCAGCAGCTTGGGCTCTTCGAACACTGAAGCTTTCTTT.

V is TRBV5-1 and J is TRBJ1-2; no clear D. The V gene's germline CDR1 is SGHRS and CDR2 YFSETQ. This CDR3 has 12 amino acids. Trimming removed 1 base from V and 5 bases from J, with 6 bases in between. CDR3: CASSLSGYGYTF. In DNA form, the CDR3 reads TGCGCCAGCAGCTTGTCGGGTTATGGCTACACCTTC.

The chain uses TRBV6-5 and TRBJ2-1; 10 bases line up with TRBD1. In germline, CDR1 is MNHEY, CDR2 SVGAGI. This CDR3 is 16 amino acids long. Germline trimming cut 1 base from V and 12 bases from J; bases unmatched to any gene: 12. The DNA of the CDR3 is TGTGCCAGCAGTTACTTTTCACCGGGACAGGGGATGGGGCAGTTCTTC. It specifies CASSYFSPGQGMGQFF.

V and J are TRBV27 and TRBJ1-4; unclear D gene. CDR3 length: 14 amino acids. Germline CDR1 and CDR2: MNHEY and SMNVEV (reference sequence). The V and J ends lost 7 bases and 4 bases respectively, with 13 bases between them. DNA for the CDR3: TGTGCCAGCAAGTCGGTGGCAGTTAATGAAAAACTGTTTTTT. Translation: CASKSVAVNEKLFF. Full variable domain (rest looked up from reference TRBV27 and TRBJ1-4): EAQVTQNPRYLITVTGKKLTVTCSQNMNHEYMSWYRQDPGLGLRQIYYSMNVEVTDKGDVPEGYKVSRKEKRNFPLILESPSPNQTSLYFCASKSVAVNEKLFFGSGTQLSVL.

The chain couples TRBV5-1 to TRBJ2-2; a possible D gene is TRBD2 (7 bases). This CDR3 is 14 amino acids long. Trimming cost V 6 bases and J 0 bases, with 9 bases left between them. Germline V CDR1 and CDR2: SGHRS, YFSETQ. CDR3 residues: CASMGGPNTGELFF. Written as DNA, the CDR3 is TGCGCCAGCATGGGGGGGCCGAACACCGGGGAGCTGTTTTTT.

The J gene is TRBJ2-1, the V gene TRBV7-2; TRBD2 matches 7 bases. This CDR3 is built from 15 residues. The J segment lost 1 base and the V segment lost 3 bases, leaving 3 bases of the junction unmatched. Germline CDR1 reads SGHTA; CDR2 reads FQGNSA. CDR3 in amino acids: CASSLDGGSYNEQFF. CDR3 bases: TGTGCCAGCAGCTTGGACGGGGGGTCCTACAATGAGCAGTTCTTC.

The count of this clone is one. The CDR3 loop is CASSPPTSGRGEQYF. The CDR3 nucleotides read TGTGCCAGCTCTCCCCCGACTAGCGGGAGAGGTGAGCAGTACTTC. The genes are TRBV18 and TRBJ2-7, with 12 bases fitting TRBD2. Germline values: CDR1 KGHSH, CDR2 LQKENI. Trimming took 6 bases from V and 7 from J; bases not matched to a gene: 10. The CDR3 contains 15 residues.

The rearrangement joins TRBV7-3 to TRBJ2-1, with 11 bases that match TRBD2. The germline gives CDR1 SGHTA, CDR2 FQGTGA. Trimming at V came to 4 bases and at J to 8 bases, leaving 7 bases not matched to a gene. The CDR3 sequence is 15 residues long. In DNA form, the CDR3 reads TGTGCCAGCAGCTCGGTAGCGGGAGGGAGGGATGAGCAGTTCTTC. Translated: CASSSVAGGRDEQFF.